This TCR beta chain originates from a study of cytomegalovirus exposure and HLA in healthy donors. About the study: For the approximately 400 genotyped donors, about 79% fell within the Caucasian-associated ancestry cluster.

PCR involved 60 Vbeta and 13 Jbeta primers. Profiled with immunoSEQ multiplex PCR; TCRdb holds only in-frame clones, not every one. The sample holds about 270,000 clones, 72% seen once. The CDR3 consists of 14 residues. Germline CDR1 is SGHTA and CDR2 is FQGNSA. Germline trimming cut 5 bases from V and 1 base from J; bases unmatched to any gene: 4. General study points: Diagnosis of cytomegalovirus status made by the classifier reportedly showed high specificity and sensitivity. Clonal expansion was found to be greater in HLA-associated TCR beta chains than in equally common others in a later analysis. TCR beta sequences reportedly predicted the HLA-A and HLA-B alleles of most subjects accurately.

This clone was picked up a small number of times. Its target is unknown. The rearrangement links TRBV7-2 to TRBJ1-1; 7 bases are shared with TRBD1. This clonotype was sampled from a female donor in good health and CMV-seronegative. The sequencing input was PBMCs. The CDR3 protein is CASSPWDRNTEAFF. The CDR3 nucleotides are TGTGCCAGCAGCCCCTGGGACAGGAACACTGAAGCTTTCTTT.